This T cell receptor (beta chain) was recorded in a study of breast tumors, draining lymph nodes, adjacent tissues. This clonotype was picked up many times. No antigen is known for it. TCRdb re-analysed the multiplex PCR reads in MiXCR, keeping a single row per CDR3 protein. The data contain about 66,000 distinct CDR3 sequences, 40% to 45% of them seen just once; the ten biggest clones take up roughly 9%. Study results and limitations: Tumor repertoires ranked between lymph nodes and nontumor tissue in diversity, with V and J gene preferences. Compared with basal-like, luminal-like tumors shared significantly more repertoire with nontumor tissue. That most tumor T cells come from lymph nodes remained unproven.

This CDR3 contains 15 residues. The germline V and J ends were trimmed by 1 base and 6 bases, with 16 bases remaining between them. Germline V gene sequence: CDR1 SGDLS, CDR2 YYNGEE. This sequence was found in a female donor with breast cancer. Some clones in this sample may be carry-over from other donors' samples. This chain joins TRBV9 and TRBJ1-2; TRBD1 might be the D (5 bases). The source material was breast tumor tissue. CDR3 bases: TGTGCCAGCAGCGTAAGGGACGCGGGGAGACATGGCTACACCTTC. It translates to CASSVRDAGRHGYTF.